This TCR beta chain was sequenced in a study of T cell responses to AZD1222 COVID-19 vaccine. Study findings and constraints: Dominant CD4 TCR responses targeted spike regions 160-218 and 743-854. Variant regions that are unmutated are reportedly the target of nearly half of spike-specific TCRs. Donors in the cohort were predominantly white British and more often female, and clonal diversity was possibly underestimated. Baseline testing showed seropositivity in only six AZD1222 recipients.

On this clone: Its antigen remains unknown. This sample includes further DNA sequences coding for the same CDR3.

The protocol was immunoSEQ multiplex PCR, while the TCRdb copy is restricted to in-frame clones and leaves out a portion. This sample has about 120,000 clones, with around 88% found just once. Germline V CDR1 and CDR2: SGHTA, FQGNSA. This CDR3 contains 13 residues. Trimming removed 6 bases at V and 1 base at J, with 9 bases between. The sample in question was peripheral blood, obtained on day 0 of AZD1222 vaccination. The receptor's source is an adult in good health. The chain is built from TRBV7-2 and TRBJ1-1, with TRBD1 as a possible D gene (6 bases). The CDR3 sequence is CASSLDRNTEAFF. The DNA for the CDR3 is TGTGCCAGCAGTTTGGACAGGAACACTGAAGCTTTCTTT.